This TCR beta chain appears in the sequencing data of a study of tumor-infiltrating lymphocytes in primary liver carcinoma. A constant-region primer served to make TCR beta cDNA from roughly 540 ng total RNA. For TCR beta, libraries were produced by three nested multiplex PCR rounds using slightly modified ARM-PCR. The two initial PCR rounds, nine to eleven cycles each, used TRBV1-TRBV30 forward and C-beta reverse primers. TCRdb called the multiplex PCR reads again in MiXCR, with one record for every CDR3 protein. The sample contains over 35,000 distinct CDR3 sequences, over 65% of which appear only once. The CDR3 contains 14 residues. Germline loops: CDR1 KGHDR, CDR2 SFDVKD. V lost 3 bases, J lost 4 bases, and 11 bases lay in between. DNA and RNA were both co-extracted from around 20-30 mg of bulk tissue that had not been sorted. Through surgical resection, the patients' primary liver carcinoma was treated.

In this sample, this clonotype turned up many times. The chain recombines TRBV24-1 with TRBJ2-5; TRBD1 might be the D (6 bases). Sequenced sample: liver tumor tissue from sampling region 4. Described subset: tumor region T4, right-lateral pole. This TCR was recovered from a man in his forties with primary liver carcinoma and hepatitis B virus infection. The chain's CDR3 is CATSDPGTRETQYF. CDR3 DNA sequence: TGTGCCACCAGTGATCCCGGGACAAGAGAGACCCAGTACTTC.